The clone carrying this T cell receptor (beta chain) was counted a few times. Its specificity is not known. This CDR3 comprises 15 residues. V was trimmed by 1 base and J by 1 base, leaving 9 bases between them. The data were obtained in a study of T cell repertoires in cytomegalovirus infection. Background on the study: Both CMV infection and a matching HLA type were indicated by public TCR beta signatures.

Findings of the study overall: Across the ex vivo response, the dominant clonotypes were HLA-C-restricted CMV-specific TCR beta clonotypes.

TCRdb called the reads again in MiXCR, with one record for every CDR3 protein. The sample lists about 51,000 distinct CDR3 sequences, 15% to 25% occurring once. The rearrangement links TRBV12-3 or TRBV12-4 to TRBJ2-3; tentative D call: TRBD2 (6 bases). The specimen was CD8+ T cells from cultured PBMCs, collected from culture after CMV antigen stimulation. This TCR was recovered from a human donor in good health (CMV status not recorded). Some clones in this sample may be carry-over from other donors' samples. CDR3 region: CASSLGGGGTDTQYF. For the CDR3, the DNA is TGTGCCAGCAGTTTAGGGGGCGGGGGCACAGATACGCAGTATTTT.